This TCR beta chain stems from a study of CD8 T cells in ankylosing spondylitis. Study observations and caveats: A CD8+ phenotype characterized the disease-linked clones, which were relatively rare in peripheral blood. Reportedly, matched ankylosing spondylitis synovial fluid was significantly enriched for disease-linked clones.

This CDR3 region has 15 residues. Quantitative barcoded 5'-RACE was used to prepare TCR beta libraries. TCRdb itself ran the 5' RACE reads through MiXCR, one entry per CDR3 protein. The sample comprises 120,000 or so distinct CDR3 sequences, roughly an eighth of which are singletons, and just under 3% rests with the top ten. Of note for this clonotype: Its matching antigen is unknown. One end of the junction is discordant with germline, which a read error may explain.

This clonotype originated in a female donor with ankylosing spondylitis or in good health (not recorded which). The specimen sequenced was blood, either unsorted or a sorted T cell fraction (not recorded which). This sequence joins TRBV12-3 or TRBV12-4 and TRBJ2-7, with TRBD2 matching 7 bases. The DNA for the CDR3 is TGTGCCAGCACCCGGTCGGTGGGCGGGGACTACGGGCAGTACTTC. Its protein is CASTRSVGGDYGQYF.